This passage covers 16 T cell receptor beta chains from one sample sequenced in a study of cytomegalovirus exposure and HLA in healthy donors. Assay used: immunoSEQ multiplex PCR; TCRdb lists only in-frame clones, some missing. The sample includes approximately 220,000 clones, roughly 83% of them seen just once. Specimen: PBMCs. Receptor source: a woman aged 25 to 39 in good health and CMV-seropositive.

This clone has just a few counts. The junction does not match germline at one end; this may be a read error. This CDR3 reads CASSFGPNTEAFF. As DNA, the CDR3 is TGTGCTAGCAGCTTTGGGCCGAACACTGAAGCTTTCTTT. V usage is TRBV7-7 and J usage is TRBJ1-1; no reliable D call. The CDR3 covers 13 residues. The germline V gene has CDR1 SSHAT and CDR2 FNYEAQ (reference sequence).

This chain connects TRBV27 to TRBJ1-2, with TRBD1 identical over 7 bases. The CDR3 runs to 13 residues. Trimming cost V 7 bases and J 4 bases; bases outside gene matches: 6. Germline V lookup: CDR1 MNHEY, CDR2 SMNVEV (reference sequence). The CDR3 reads CASTGAGGYGYTF. Written as DNA, the CDR3 is TGTGCCAGCACCGGGGCAGGGGGCTATGGCTACACCTTC.

The V call is TRBV5-1, the J call TRBJ2-3; possibly TRBD2 for D (6 bases). CDR3 length equals 13 residues. V lost 0 bases, J lost 6 bases, and 8 bases lay in between. The germline gives CDR1 SGHRS, CDR2 YFSETQ. CDR3 residues: CASSLGREDTQYF. The CDR3 nucleotides read TGCGCCAGCAGCTTGGGTCGGGAGGATACGCAGTATTTT.

V is TRBV30 and J is TRBJ2-7, with unresolved D. Germline lookup yields CDR1 GTSNPN and CDR2 SVGIG (reference sequence). Trimming left V 1 base short and J 4 bases short, with 5 bases between. The CDR3 spans 11 residues. The CDR3: CAWSAKYEQYF. In nucleotides, the CDR3 is TGTGCCTGGAGTGCCAAATACGAGCAGTACTTC.

This clone was detected many times. The chain employs TRBV5-1 and TRBJ1-2; 8 nucleotides line up with TRBD1. The germline V gene encodes CDR1 SGHRS and CDR2 YFSETQ. This CDR3 region has 15 residues. The V gene end was trimmed by 0 bases and the J gene end by 6 bases; junction bases not matched to a gene: 7. The CDR3 DNA reads as TGCGCCAGCAGCTTGGACTCGTGGACAGGGAATGGCTACACCTTC. Translation gives CASSLDSWTGNGYTF.

This rearrangement joins TRBV2 to TRBJ2-1, with D perhaps matching TRBD1 (6 bases). This CDR3 comprises 16 residues. Germline V lookup: CDR1 SNHLY, CDR2 FYNNEI. V gave up 7 bases and J gave up 0 bases, with 16 bases separating them. The CDR3: CASKVFGGRSYNEQFF. The CDR3, as DNA: TGTGCCAGCAAGGTCTTTGGGGGCCGCTCCTACAATGAGCAGTTCTTC.

This rearrangement joins TRBV30 to TRBJ1-5, with a possible D match to TRBD1 (6 bases). Germline CDR1 GTSNPN, CDR2 SVGIG (reference sequence). V shed 0 bases and J shed 7 bases, with 13 bases lying between them. CDR3 length: 14 amino acids. The CDR3 bases are TGTGCCTGGAGTGTACTGGCAGGGGAACAGCCCCAGCATTTT. As protein: CAWSVLAGEQPQHF.

The chain uses TRBV6-5 and TRBJ2-5, with 7 bases that match TRBD1. Germline trimming cut 7 bases from V and 5 bases from J; bases unmatched to any gene: 13. CDR1 and CDR2 (germline): MNHEY, SVGAGI. This CDR3 region has 15 residues. This chain's CDR3 is CASKAGTADWETQYF. Written as DNA, the CDR3 is TGTGCCAGCAAGGCCGGGACAGCGGATTGGGAGACCCAGTACTTC.

This clone has just a few counts. The chain employs TRBV29-1 and TRBJ1-2, with D possibly TRBD1 on 5 matching bases. CDR1 and CDR2 from the germline V gene are SQVTM and ANQGSEA. Trimming took off 4 bases at V and 2 bases at J, with 8 bases between the two ends. The CDR3 has 12 residues. CDR3 nucleotide sequence: TGCAGCGTTGTCGAGGGGAACTATGGCTACACCTTC. It encodes CSVVEGNYGYTF.

The chain employs TRBV5-6 and TRBJ2-1; 7 nucleotides line up with TRBD1. Germline trimming cut 4 bases from V and 8 bases from J; bases unmatched to any gene: 6. Germline assignment: CDR1 SGHDT and CDR2 YYEEEE. The CDR3 totals 13 residues. The CDR3 is CASSLPTGYEQFF. CDR3 nucleotide sequence: TGTGCCAGCAGCCTCCCGACAGGGTATGAGCAGTTCTTC.

V is TRBV6-5 and J is TRBJ1-4; D gene unclear. The CDR3 runs 15 residues. The ends were cut back, 2 bases at V and 5 bases at J, with 12 bases in the middle. Germline V CDR1 and CDR2: MNHEY, SVGAGI. The chain's CDR3 is CASSYNGELNEKLFF. In DNA, the CDR3 is TGTGCCAGCAGTTACAACGGAGAACTAAATGAAAAACTGTTTTTT.

This clone was picked up one time. V gene TRBV5-1 combines with J gene TRBJ1-4; D may be TRBD1 (5 bases). Per germline, CDR1 SGHRS and CDR2 YFSETQ. The length of the CDR3 is 15 residues. V gave up 1 base and J gave up 4 bases, with 11 bases separating them. CDR3 amino acids: CASSLQGLRNEKLFF. CDR3 coding DNA: TGCGCCAGCAGCTTGCAGGGACTGCGTAATGAAAAACTGTTTTTT.

V gene TRBV5-3 combines with J gene TRBJ1-5; D is perhaps TRBD1 (5 bases). TRBV5-3 is known as an ORF, though its function is uncertain. The CDR3 has 18 residues. The ends were cut back, 4 bases at V and 2 bases at J, with 22 bases in the middle. The CDR3 DNA reads TGTGCCAGAAGCCTGCTGCCCTCGGACGGACACGGCAATCAGCCCCAGCATTTT. It translates to CARSLLPSDGHGNQPQHF.

The genes are TRBV28 and TRBJ2-7; TRBD2 aligns across 9 bases. The trim removed 2 bases at V and 6 bases at J, leaving 8 bases unmatched. Per the germline V gene, CDR1 is MDHEN and CDR2 is SYDVKM. The CDR3 covers 15 residues. The CDR3 coding sequence is TGTGCCAGCAGTTTAGATTCGCTAGCGGGACGCGAGCAGTACTTC. Its translation: CASSLDSLAGREQYF.

This chain uses TRBV29-1 with TRBJ1-5; TRBD1 might be the D (6 bases). The CDR3 is 14 residues long. Germline lookup yields CDR1 SQVTM and CDR2 ANQGSEA. Trimming took off 4 bases at V and 5 bases at J, with 15 bases between the two ends. CDR3 in amino acids: CSVVLGGWDQPQHF. The DNA of the CDR3 is TGCAGCGTTGTATTGGGGGGCTGGGATCAGCCCCAGCATTTT.

The chain recombines TRBV7-9 with TRBJ2-6, with D possibly being TRBD1 (5 bases). The V gene's germline CDR1 is SEHNR and CDR2 FQNEAQ (reference sequence). V was cut by 6 bases and J by 0 bases, with 9 bases left in between. The CDR3 extends over 15 amino acids. The CDR3 spells CASSPTVSGANVLTF. DNA for the CDR3: TGTGCCAGCAGTCCGACAGTCTCTGGGGCCAACGTCCTGACTTTC.